This passage covers 5 T cell receptor beta chains from one sample sequenced in a study of T-cell memory formation after mild COVID-19. TCRdb ran MiXCR on the 5' RACE reads and lists one entry per CDR3 protein. The data show about 150,000 distinct CDR3 sequences, about 14% seen once. Material for sequencing was PBMCs or a T cell subset sorted from them (not recorded which). The source of these receptors is an adult woman who had mild COVID-19 (a few samples of this study predate the infection). Cell type and time point are not known.

The rearrangement links TRBV5-1 to TRBJ2-3; TRBD1 is a possible D gene (6 bases). The V gene's germline CDR1 is SGHRS and CDR2 YFSETQ. The CDR3 is 15 residues long. The V and J ends lost 1 base and 4 bases respectively, with 13 bases between them. The CDR3 spells CASSLTGKSADTQYF. In DNA form, the CDR3 reads TGCGCCAGCAGCTTGACAGGGAAGAGTGCAGATACGCAGTATTTT. The whole variable domain, remainder taken from reference TRBV5-1 and TRBJ2-3, is KAGVTQTPRYLIKTRGQQVTLSCSPISGHRSVSWYQQTPGQGLQFLFEYFSETQRNKGNFPGRFSGRQFSNSRSEMNVSTLELGDSALYLCASSLTGKSADTQYFGPGTRLTVL.

In its sample, this clonotype was seen a few times. The gene calls are TRBV27 and TRBJ1-1, with D uncertain. V was clipped by 2 bases and J by 0 bases, with 16 bases between them. The CDR3 is 17 residues long. Germline V gene data show CDR1 as MNHEY and CDR2 as SMNVEV (reference sequence). CDR3: CASSLDGPRNLNTEAFF. CDR3 coding DNA: TGTGCCAGCAGTTTAGACGGTCCTCGAAACCTGAACACTGAAGCTTTCTTT.

The gene calls are TRBV12-3 or TRBV12-4 and TRBJ2-7; the match to TRBD1 covers 11 bases. After removal of 5 bases from V and 5 bases from J, the junction contained 5 bases not matched to a gene. This CDR3 is built from 14 residues. The chain's CDR3 is CASSARDRGDEQYF. The CDR3 DNA reads as TGTGCCAGCAGTGCTCGGGACAGGGGGGACGAGCAGTACTTC.

This clonotype turned up a few times. This chain connects TRBV2 to TRBJ2-7; 8 nucleotides line up with TRBD1. The CDR3 contains 15 residues. The ends lost 4 bases at V and 0 bases at J; junction bases unmatched: 5. The germline V gene has CDR1 SNHLY and CDR2 FYNNEI. The CDR3 bases are TGTGCCAGCAGTGCAGGGGGCTTGAGCTCCTACGAGCAGTACTTC. This sequence encodes CASSAGGLSSYEQYF.

The rearrangement links TRBV4-1 to TRBJ1-1; D is ambiguous. There are 15 residues in the CDR3. Per germline, CDR1 MGHRA and CDR2 YSYEKL. With 4 bases removed from V and 3 bases from J, the gap between germline ends came to 15 bases. CDR3 residues: CASSPRWAPHTEAFF. CDR3 bases: TGCGCCAGCAGCCCTCGCTGGGCTCCCCACACTGAAGCTTTCTTT.